This paragraph reports one T cell receptor (beta chain). The data were taken from a study of blood T cell repertoires in COVID-19. The repertoire was sequenced with immunoSEQ multiplex PCR; TCRdb's copy has only in-frame clones and lacks some. In the table there are 73,000 or so clones, around four fifths of which are singletons. The CDR3 loop spans 12 amino acids. Germline values: CDR1 MNHNY, CDR2 SVGAGI (reference sequence). The V gene lost 6 bases and the J gene lost 10 bases, with 13 bases spanning the gap. The chain employs TRBV6-6 and TRBJ2-1; D is perhaps TRBD1 (6 bases). This receptor was obtained from a man aged 45 to 65 with active COVID-19. The sequencing input was peripheral blood. CDR3 sequence reads: CASSQTGWEQFF. Here the CDR3 DNA reads TGTGCCAGCAGCCAGACAGGCTGGGAGCAGTTCTTC.